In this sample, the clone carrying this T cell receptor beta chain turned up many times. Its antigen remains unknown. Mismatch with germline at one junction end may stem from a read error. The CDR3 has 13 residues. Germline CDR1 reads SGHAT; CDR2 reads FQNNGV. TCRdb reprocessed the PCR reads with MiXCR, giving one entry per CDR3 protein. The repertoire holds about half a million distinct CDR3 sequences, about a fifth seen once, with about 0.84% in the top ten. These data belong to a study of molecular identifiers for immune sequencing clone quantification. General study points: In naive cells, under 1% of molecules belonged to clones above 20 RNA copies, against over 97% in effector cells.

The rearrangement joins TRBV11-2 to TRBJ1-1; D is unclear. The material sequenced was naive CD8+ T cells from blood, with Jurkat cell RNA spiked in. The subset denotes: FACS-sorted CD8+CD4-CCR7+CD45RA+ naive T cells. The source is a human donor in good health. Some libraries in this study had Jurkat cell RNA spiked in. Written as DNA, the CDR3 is TGCGCCAGCAGCTTTGAGCAGAACACTGAAGCTTTCTTT. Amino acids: CASSFEQNTEAFF.